This entry features one TCR beta chain sequence. Its antigen is as yet unknown. The record originates from a study of cytomegalovirus exposure and HLA in healthy donors. Findings of the study overall: A later analysis revealed that TCR association rates differed between HLA loci, peaking at DRB1 and bottoming out at HLA-C. Association with HLA alleles at 0.05 false discovery rate was found for around 17,000 TCR beta sequences in a later analysis. The later analysis indicated that the majority of CMV-associated TCR beta chains appeared HLA-restricted. When a later analysis compared HLA-associated TCR beta chains with equally common others, the HLA-associated chains turned out to be more clonally expanded and to have lower generation probabilities.

The CDR3 totals 13 residues. Germline CDR1 is MNHEY and CDR2 is SVGAGI. The V end was cut by 6 bases, the J end by 1 base, with 7 bases between. Primers for the PCR totalled 60 Vbeta and 13 Jbeta. Sequencing used immunoSEQ multiplex PCR; TCRdb keeps in-frame clones, though not all of them. There are 150,000 to 200,000 clones in the sample; roughly 80% occur only once, and around 0.42% lies in the top ten. The rearrangement uses TRBV6-5 and TRBJ1-5; D is undetermined. The clonotype comes from a male donor in good health and CMV-seropositive. The source material was PBMCs. CDR3 residues: CASRRSSNQPQHF. The CDR3 bases are TGTGCCAGCAGGCGATCGAGCAATCAGCCCCAGCATTTT.